The entry below gives a single T cell receptor (beta chain) sequence along with its context. Its antigen is currently unknown. The sample holds other DNA sequences that translate to the same CDR3. Selected positively for CCR7 and CD45RO-negative, naive CD8 cells excluded terminally differentiated effector memory CD45RA+ cells. Only Caucasian adults living in Nashville, Tennessee made up the donor group. These data originate in a study of shared clonotypes between healthy human individuals. Study-wide points: Shared clonotypes: approximately 4.5% naive CD4, under 4% naive CD8, around 2.2% memory CD4, approximately 0.4% memory CD8.

Each cell subset's genomic DNA was divided evenly among several immunoSEQ plates. Only in-frame clones appear in the TCRdb table, and some are missing; sequencing was by immunoSEQ multiplex PCR. The table includes some 1,900,000 clones, approximately 94% detected once. The CDR3 is made up of 15 amino acids. In germline, CDR1 is MNHEY, CDR2 SMNVEV (reference sequence). V was trimmed by 2 bases and J by 3 bases, leaving 12 bases between them. The chain recombines TRBV27 with TRBJ2-3, with a possible D match to TRBD1 (7 bases). The specimen was naive CD8+ T cells sorted from blood. The sequence came from a man between 18 and 29 years old in good health. The CDR3 DNA sequence: TGTGCCAGCAGTTTAATTGCAGGGGGGACAGATACGCAGTATTTT. Amino acids: CASSLIAGGTDTQYF.